The 30 T cell receptor beta chains below come from one sample, sequenced in a study of T cell responses to AZD1222 COVID-19 vaccine. Profiled with immunoSEQ multiplex PCR; TCRdb holds only in-frame clones, not every one. The table shows about 150,000 clones, with around nine tenths occurring only once. Specimen: peripheral blood, collected on day 0 of AZD1222 vaccination. The receptors were gathered from an adult in good health.

This clone showed up just once. This chain connects TRBV5-1 to TRBJ2-1, with no clear D. The CDR3 is 15 amino acids. Trimming cost V 0 bases and J 6 bases, with 13 bases left between them. The germline gives CDR1 SGHRS, CDR2 YFSETQ. This chain's CDR3 is CASSLGLGPPNEQFF. The DNA of the CDR3 is TGCGCCAGCAGCTTGGGGTTGGGCCCCCCCAATGAGCAGTTCTTC.

J is TRBJ2-2 and V is TRBV19; 7 bases line up with TRBD2. The CDR3 loop spans 16 amino acids. V gave up 1 base and J gave up 0 bases; unmatched junction bases: 2. The germline V gene has CDR1 LNHDA and CDR2 SQIVND (reference sequence). The CDR3 is CASSIGLAANTGELFF. Written as DNA, the CDR3 is TGTGCCAGTAGTATAGGGCTAGCGGCGAACACCGGGGAGCTGTTTTTT.

The chain has TRBV6-1 and TRBJ2-7; no clear D gene. The CDR3 is made up of 12 amino acids. V shed 3 bases and J shed 3 bases, with 6 bases lying between them. Looked up from germline, CDR1 is MNHNS and CDR2 is SASEGT. The CDR3 bases are TGTGCCAGCAGTGACCTTAGCTACGAGCAGTACTTC. It is translated as CASSDLSYEQYF.

This chain connects TRBV7-2 to TRBJ2-1; D perhaps matches TRBD2 (5 bases). This CDR3 is 16 amino acids long. The V and J ends lost 5 bases and 5 bases respectively, with 19 bases between them. Germline V CDR1 and CDR2: SGHTA, FQGNSA. DNA of the CDR3: TGTGCCAGCAGCCTAAACCGGGGTCCCCTAGACAATGAGCAGTTCTTC. Protein: CASSLNRGPLDNEQFF.

The rearrangement joins TRBV11-2 to TRBJ2-1; no definite D call. CDR3 size: 12 residues. The ends were cut back, 5 bases at V and 6 bases at J, with 8 bases in the middle. Per the germline V gene, CDR1 is SGHAT and CDR2 is FQNNGV. This CDR3 is CASSRLGNEQFF. CDR3 nucleotides: TGTGCCAGCAGCCGTCTGGGCAATGAGCAGTTCTTC.

The rearrangement links TRBV7-3 to TRBJ2-7; the D is unclear. This CDR3 comprises 13 residues. V lost 5 bases, J lost 6 bases, and 14 bases lay in between. CDR1 and CDR2 from the germline V gene are SGHTA and FQGTGA. The CDR3 DNA sequence: TGTGCCAGCAGCACCGGACCCCTCGGCGAGCAGTACTTC. It specifies CASSTGPLGEQYF.

The chain links TRBV5-6 to TRBJ2-3, with 10 bases that match TRBD1. The CDR3 totals 18 residues. CDR1 SGHDT and CDR2 YYEEEE come from the germline V gene. Germline trimming cut 6 bases from V and 0 bases from J; bases unmatched to any gene: 13. In DNA form, the CDR3 reads TGTGCCAGCATCCTACGGGACAGGGGTCTATCTAGCACAGATACGCAGTATTTT. Translated: CASILRDRGLSSTDTQYF. Full variable domain (missing parts from reference TRBV5-6 and TRBJ2-3): DAGVTQSPTHLIKTRGQQVTLRCSPKSGHDTVSWYQQALGQGPQFIFQYYEEEERQRGNFPDRFSGHQFPNYSSELNVNALLLGDSALYLCASILRDRGLSSTDTQYFGPGTRLTVL.

The genes are TRBV4-3 and TRBJ2-2; D not resolved. The germline V and J ends were trimmed by 1 base and 0 bases, with 9 bases remaining between them. Germline CDR1 is LGHNA and CDR2 is YSLEER. The CDR3 runs 16 residues. CDR3 amino acids: CASSQAYRSNTGELFF. In nucleotides, the CDR3 is TGCGCCAGCAGCCAAGCGTACAGATCGAACACCGGGGAGCTGTTTTTT.

In nucleotides, the CDR3 is TGTGCCACCAGCAGAGCAGGACAGATGAACACTGAAGCTTTCTTT. It yields the protein CATSRAGQMNTEAFF. The chain combines TRBV15 with TRBJ1-1, with D possibly matching TRBD1 (6 bases). The V and J ends lost 1 base and 0 bases respectively, with 9 bases between them. The CDR3 has 15 amino acids. Looked up from germline, CDR1 is LNHNV and CDR2 is YYDKDF (reference sequence).

This chain connects TRBV6-5 to TRBJ1-2; 7 bases fit TRBD1. This CDR3 region has 13 residues. Looked up from germline, CDR1 is MNHEY and CDR2 is SVGAGI. With 4 bases clipped from V and 3 bases from J, the junction kept 2 bases outside the gene matches. CDR3 in amino acids: CASSSGGHYGYTF. CDR3 nucleotides: TGTGCCAGCAGTTCAGGGGGTCACTATGGCTACACCTTC.

V usage is TRBV20-1 and J usage is TRBJ2-3, with 13 nucleotides matching TRBD2. Germline loops: CDR1 DFQATT, CDR2 SNEGSKA (reference sequence). Losses at the gene ends were 3 bases for V and 2 bases for J; bases not matched to a gene: 11. The CDR3 loop spans 18 amino acids. CDR3 amino acids: CSASALAGGGQNTDTQYF. The CDR3, as DNA: TGCAGTGCTAGTGCACTAGCGGGAGGGGGTCAAAACACAGATACGCAGTATTTT.

The chain links TRBV12-3 or TRBV12-4 to TRBJ1-2; D not certain. The CDR3 loop spans 12 amino acids. V was trimmed by 2 bases and J by 5 bases, leaving 6 bases between them. CDR3 nucleotides: TGTGCCAGCAGTTTAACCTCATATGGCTACACCTTC. This translates into CASSLTSYGYTF.

This chain joins TRBV5-1 and TRBJ1-2; a weak D match, TRBD1 (5 bases). Germline V gene sequence: CDR1 SGHRS, CDR2 YFSETQ. V lost 1 base, J lost 4 bases, and 17 bases lay in between. The length of the CDR3 is 16 residues. DNA of the CDR3: TGCGCCAGCAGCTTGAATACCGGGACGGGGGGCTATGGCTACACCTTC. It specifies CASSLNTGTGGYGYTF.

The rearrangement joins TRBV9 to TRBJ2-7; 11 nucleotides agree with TRBD1. The CDR3 is 14 residues long. V was clipped by 3 bases and J by 7 bases; unmatched bases: 6. Germline assignment: CDR1 SGDLS and CDR2 YYNGEE. The CDR3 DNA reads TGTGCCAGCAGCGGGACAGGGGGCCGTGAGGAGCAGTACTTC. Translating gives CASSGTGGREEQYF. The full variable domain, completed using reference TRBV9 and TRBJ2-7, is DSGVTQTPKHLITATGQRVTLRCSPRSGDLSVYWYQQSLDQGLQFLIQYYNGEERAKGNILERFSAQQFPDLHSELNLSSLELGDSALYFCASSGTGGREEQYFGPGTRLTVT.

The chain combines TRBV12-3 or TRBV12-4 with TRBJ2-3; D gene ambiguous. CDR3 length equals 13 residues. Between the trimmed V and J ends, which lost 1 base and 1 base, there was a span of 3 bases. The CDR3 coding sequence is TGTGCCAGCAGTTTAGACGGCACAGATACGCAGTATTTT. It specifies CASSLDGTDTQYF.

This clone was seen a handful of times. The chain uses TRBV11-3 and TRBJ2-1; D uncertain. Germline CDR1 reads SGHNT; CDR2 reads YENEEA. The germline V and J ends were trimmed by 3 bases and 5 bases, with 8 bases remaining between them. The CDR3 runs 13 residues. The DNA for the CDR3 is TGTGCCAGCAGCTTGCACGGAGACAATGAGCAGTTCTTC. This codes for CASSLHGDNEQFF. The variable domain in full, with the rest retrieved from reference TRBV11-3 and TRBJ2-1, is EAGVVQSPRYKIIEKKQPVAFWCNPISGHNTLYWYLQNLGQGPELLIRYENEEAVDDSQLPKDRFSAERLKGVDSTLKIQPAELGDSAVYLCASSLHGDNEQFFGPGTRLTVL.

Only one count was recorded for this clone. This chain connects TRBV24-1 to TRBJ2-1, with 10 positions matching TRBD1. This CDR3 is built from 17 residues. Germline V gives CDR1 KGHDR, CDR2 SFDVKD. V gave up 3 bases and J gave up 6 bases; unmatched junction bases: 10. The CDR3 DNA is TGTGCCACCAGTGATGGGGTCGGGGACAGGGGCCCCAATGAGCAGTTCTTC. As protein: CATSDGVGDRGPNEQFF.

A single count supports this clone. The chain uses TRBV11-2 and TRBJ1-2; TRBD1 is a possible D gene (5 bases). From germline, CDR1 is SGHAT and CDR2 FQNNGV. Trimming pared 2 bases from V and 4 bases from J, leaving 11 bases between. This CDR3 comprises 14 residues. CDR3 sequence: CASSLSGPFYGYTF. The CDR3 DNA is TGTGCCAGCAGCTTATCGGGACCTTTCTATGGCTACACCTTC.

The CDR3 coding sequence is TGTGCCAGCAGGTCTCTCCATAATTCACCCCTCCACTTT. It yields the protein CASRSLHNSPLHF. The chain has TRBV27 and TRBJ1-6; D gene ambiguous. The CDR3 consists of 13 residues. Germline assignment: CDR1 MNHEY and CDR2 SMNVEV (reference sequence). V lost 6 bases and J 5 bases, leaving 8 bases between the germline ends.

The CDR3 sequence is CASTTGWNTEAFF. Here the CDR3 DNA reads TGTGCCAGCACTACAGGTTGGAACACTGAAGCTTTCTTT. The rearrangement uses TRBV28 and TRBJ1-1; D perhaps matches TRBD1 (5 bases). The V and J ends lost 7 bases and 1 base respectively, with 10 bases between them. Germline assignment: CDR1 MDHEN and CDR2 SYDVKM. The CDR3 loop spans 13 amino acids.

The V call is TRBV19, the J call TRBJ1-4; unclear D gene. The germline V gene encodes CDR1 LNHDA and CDR2 SQIVND (reference sequence). The CDR3 has 17 residues. V was cut by 5 bases and J by 2 bases, with 18 bases left in between. The CDR3 is CASSPGGVYGTNEKLFF. CDR3 bases: TGTGCCAGTAGTCCTGGCGGGGTGTACGGGACTAATGAAAAACTGTTTTTT.

J is TRBJ2-3 and V is TRBV5-4; D uncertain. The CDR3 covers 14 residues. V lost 3 bases to trimming and J lost 0 bases, with 8 bases between them. CDR1 and CDR2 from the germline V gene are SGHNT and YYREEE (reference sequence). The CDR3 DNA is TGTGCCAGCAGCTCACCGGACAGCACAGATACGCAGTATTTT. Encoded protein: CASSSPDSTDTQYF.

There are a few counts of this clone. The rearrangement joins TRBV3-1 (or the pseudogene TRBV3-2) to TRBJ2-1, with a weak D call TRBD2 (6 bases). Trimming pared 6 bases from V and 2 bases from J, leaving 17 bases between. The CDR3 sequence is 16 residues long. Germline V gene lookup returns CDR1 LGHDT and CDR2 YNNKEL (reference sequence). Written as DNA, the CDR3 is TGTGCCAGCAGACATACTGGAAGCGGGCCCTACAATGAGCAGTTCTTC. Translating gives CASRHTGSGPYNEQFF.

The chain is built from TRBV10-3 and TRBJ1-2, with D uncertain. The CDR3 totals 12 residues. The germline V gene has CDR1 ENHRY and CDR2 SYGVKD. Trimming removed 3 bases at V and 5 bases at J, with 7 bases between. This CDR3 reads CAISDSGYGYTF. Written as DNA, the CDR3 is TGTGCCATCAGTGACTCAGGATATGGCTACACCTTC.

The genes are TRBV28 and TRBJ2-1; the D gene is possibly TRBD2 (6 bases). Germline V gene lookup returns CDR1 MDHEN and CDR2 SYDVKM. The length of the CDR3 is 16 residues. V lost 5 bases and J 3 bases, leaving 17 bases between the germline ends. This CDR3 is CASSPPLGGIYNEQFF. CDR3 coding DNA: TGTGCCAGCAGTCCCCCATTGGGAGGAATCTACAATGAGCAGTTCTTC.

This clone was counted once. The chain employs TRBV28 and TRBJ1-4; D is unclear. There are 15 residues in the CDR3. Germline-derived CDR1 and CDR2 are MDHEN and SYDVKM. Trimming removed 4 bases at V and 3 bases at J, with 12 bases between. The CDR3 is CASSSPAISNEKLFF. The CDR3 DNA is TGTGCCAGCAGTTCACCAGCGATATCTAATGAAAAACTGTTTTTT.

In its sample, this clone was seen many times. The genes are TRBV28 and TRBJ2-6, with 8 nucleotides matching TRBD1. The CDR3 runs 18 residues. Trimming removed 5 bases from V and 3 bases from J; junction bases left unmatched: 12. CDR1 is MDHEN and CDR2 is SYDVKM in the germline V gene. The CDR3 is CASSPEGQGAFGANVLTF. Written as DNA, the CDR3 is TGTGCCAGCAGTCCCGAGGGCCAGGGGGCTTTTGGGGCCAACGTCCTGACTTTC.

The chain recombines TRBV27 with TRBJ1-5; D gene ambiguous. V gave up 2 bases and J gave up 5 bases, with 7 bases separating them. This CDR3 contains 13 residues. CDR1 and CDR2 from the germline V gene are MNHEY and SMNVEV (reference sequence). CDR3 loop: CASSLNSDQPQHF. In DNA form, the CDR3 reads TGTGCCAGCAGTTTAAACAGTGATCAGCCCCAGCATTTT.

This clone was recorded only once. This chain uses TRBV4-3 with TRBJ2-1; 9 bases align to TRBD2. CDR1 and CDR2 (germline): LGHNA, YSLEER. Unmatched junction bases numbered 6, after V lost 0 bases and J lost 0 bases. The length of the CDR3 is 18 residues. CDR3 coding DNA: TGCGCCAGCAGCCAAGATCCCGTAGCGGGAGTCTCCTACAATGAGCAGTTCTTC. Translated: CASSQDPVAGVSYNEQFF.

This chain uses TRBV10-3 with TRBJ1-6; a weak D match, TRBD1 (6 bases). Per germline, CDR1 ENHRY and CDR2 SYGVKD. CDR3 length: 16 residues. Trimming pared 4 bases from V and 0 bases from J, leaving 10 bases between. DNA for the CDR3: TGTGCCATCAGTGCCCACAGGGACTCCTATAATTCACCCCTCCACTTT. Its translation: CAISAHRDSYNSPLHF.